This T cell receptor beta chain was found in a study of T cells in Graves' hyperthyroidism and ophthalmopathy. J was trimmed by 5 bases and V by 5 bases; bases with no gene match: 13. The CDR3 totals 19 residues. The germline gives CDR1 PRHDT, CDR2 FYEKMQ (reference sequence). Researchers amplified the TCR beta CDR3 regions from RNA transcripts. The HTBI primer set drove a first-round RT-PCR of the TCR CDR3. TCRdb reanalysed the multiplex PCR reads using MiXCR and keeps one entry per CDR3 protein. The repertoire holds fewer than 650,000 distinct CDR3 sequences, with around 50% as singletons. Overall study findings and caveats: Among clonotypes expanded in thyroid above 0.001, most were also found in blood. Onset of ophthalmopathy came a median approximately 6 months after the model predicted it.

On this clonotype itself: Antigen unknown.

Lactation, pregnancy, other autoimmune disease or uncontrolled infection excluded patients. Sequencing input: peripheral blood or thyroid tissue (not recorded which). The clonotype comes from an adult woman with Graves' disease, either hyperthyroidism or ophthalmopathy (not recorded which). The rearrangement joins TRBV13 to TRBJ2-3, with 16 bases that match TRBD2. The DNA of the CDR3 is TGTGCCAGCAGCCCCGCGGGACTAGCGGGAGGGCCTGGTTTAGATACGCAGTATTTT. It codes for CASSPAGLAGGPGLDTQYF.